Listed here are 21 T cell receptor beta chains from one sample, sequenced in a study of blood T cell repertoires in COVID-19. Here immunoSEQ multiplex PCR was the method, and the copy in TCRdb shows in-frame clones only, minus some. The top ten hold about 2.4% of the sample, which has about 320,000 clones, 90% seen once. Sequenced: PBMCs or T cells enriched from blood (not recorded which). The receptors were sampled from a man between 60 and 75 years old who had recovered from COVID-19.

This clone was seen only once. The chain recombines TRBV5-1 with TRBJ2-3; D not certain. CDR1 SGHRS and CDR2 YFSETQ come from the germline V gene. The CDR3 is 13 residues long. V lost 1 base and J 0 bases, leaving 3 bases between the germline ends. CDR3 protein: CASSLSSTDTQYF. CDR3 nucleotide sequence: TGCGCCAGCAGCTTGAGCAGCACAGATACGCAGTATTTT.

The chain has TRBV6-6 and TRBJ1-5, with TRBD1 matching 7 bases. J gave up 6 bases and V 6 bases, and 11 bases lay outside the gene matches. CDR1 and CDR2 (germline): MNHNY, SVGAGI (reference sequence). This CDR3 is built from 15 residues. The CDR3 sequence: CASRPHRQGTQPQHF. The CDR3 bases are TGTGCCAGCAGGCCGCATAGACAGGGTACTCAGCCCCAGCATTTT.

In DNA, the CDR3 is TGCGCCAGCAGCCGGACTACTGCGTACCAAGAGACCCAGTACTTC. Its protein is CASSRTTAYQETQYF. This chain joins TRBV4-1 and TRBJ2-5, with a tentative D call TRBD2 (6 bases). The CDR3 covers 15 residues. Germline V gene lookup returns CDR1 MGHRA and CDR2 YSYEKL. V gave up 4 bases and J gave up 0 bases, with 12 bases separating them.

The chain couples TRBV7-2 to TRBJ1-5; D gene ambiguous. In germline, CDR1 is SGHTA, CDR2 FQGNSA. V was pared by 2 bases and J by 6 bases, with 5 bases between. The CDR3 is 12 residues long. The CDR3 region is CASSLMAQPQHF. The CDR3 DNA is TGTGCCAGCAGCTTAATGGCTCAGCCCCAGCATTTT.

This chain joins TRBV4-1 and TRBJ2-3, with D possibly matching TRBD1 (5 bases). There are 17 residues in the CDR3. V lost 4 bases and J 0 bases, leaving 17 bases between the germline ends. CDR1 is MGHRA, CDR2 YSYEKL, per germline. The CDR3: CASSPVRSGSSTDTQYF. Written as DNA, the CDR3 is TGCGCCAGCAGCCCGGTCAGATCAGGGTCTAGCACAGATACGCAGTATTTT.

This sequence joins TRBV7-2 and TRBJ2-1, with 10 nucleotides matching TRBD2. The CDR3 spans 15 residues. The V gene end was trimmed by 3 bases and the J gene end by 9 bases; junction bases not matched to a gene: 8. Germline loops: CDR1 SGHTA, CDR2 FQGNSA. CDR3 sequence: CASSLASGRIGEQFF. The DNA of the CDR3 is TGTGCCAGCAGCTTGGCTAGCGGGAGAATAGGTGAGCAGTTCTTC.

V is TRBV14 and J is TRBJ1-2; TRBD1 might be the D (6 bases). This CDR3 has 16 residues. Germline CDR1 and CDR2: SGHDN and FVKESK. The ends were cut back, 0 bases at V and 4 bases at J, with 15 bases in the middle. The CDR3 DNA follows: TGTGCCAGCAGCCAAGATTCTGCGAGGGGGTTCTATGGCTACACCTTC. Translating gives CASSQDSARGFYGYTF.

This chain connects TRBV28 to TRBJ2-5, with 7 bases lining up with TRBD1. Germline assignment: CDR1 MDHEN and CDR2 SYDVKM. Losses at the gene ends were 8 bases for V and 2 bases for J; bases not matched to a gene: 11. The CDR3 contains 15 residues. This CDR3 is CASWSSGQPQETQYF. The CDR3 DNA sequence: TGTGCCAGCTGGTCTTCGGGACAGCCTCAAGAGACCCAGTACTTC. The full variable domain, in which reference TRBV28 and TRBJ2-5 provide the parts outside the CDR3, is DVKVTQSSRYLVKRTGEKVFLECVQDMDHENMFWYRQDPGLGLRLIYFSYDVKMKEKGDIPEGYSVSREKKERFSLILESASTNQTSMYLCASWSSGQPQETQYFGPGTRLLVL.

The rearrangement joins TRBV29-1 to TRBJ1-2; 8 bases align to TRBD1. The V segment lost 6 bases and the J segment 7 bases; nucleotides outside the gene matches: 13. Germline V lookup: CDR1 SQVTM, CDR2 ANQGSEA. The CDR3 sequence is 14 residues long. CDR3: CSVPGGDRGSGYTF. The CDR3 coding sequence is TGCAGCGTCCCGGGGGGCGACAGGGGAAGTGGCTACACCTTC.

The chain couples TRBV10-3 to TRBJ1-1; a weak D match, TRBD1 (5 bases). Looked up from germline, CDR1 is ENHRY and CDR2 is SYGVKD. This CDR3 has 15 residues. Trimming removed 6 bases from V and 1 base from J, with 15 bases in between. CDR3 loop: CAIRDHIQGNTEAFF. The CDR3, as DNA: TGTGCCATCAGGGATCATATCCAGGGGAACACTGAAGCTTTCTTT.

This rearrangement joins TRBV7-3 to TRBJ1-4; D may be TRBD1 (5 bases). CDR1 SGHTA and CDR2 FQGTGA come from the germline V gene. The CDR3 is 15 amino acids. The ends were cut back, 5 bases at V and 5 bases at J, with 15 bases in the middle. The CDR3 reads CASSPGHGPNEKLFF. CDR3 DNA sequence: TGTGCCAGCAGCCCTGGACACGGACCCAATGAAAAACTGTTTTTT.

This clone was seen more than once but under ten times. The chain has TRBV27 and TRBJ2-1, with D perhaps matching TRBD1 (6 bases). Germline CDR1 MNHEY, CDR2 SMNVEV (reference sequence). The CDR3 is made up of 15 amino acids. V was shortened by 5 bases and J by 3 bases, with 14 bases between the two germline ends. CDR3 amino acids: CASSHPGHNYNEQFF. The CDR3 DNA follows: TGTGCCAGCAGTCACCCGGGACATAACTACAATGAGCAGTTCTTC.

The V call is TRBV6-1, the J call TRBJ2-7, with 8 positions matching TRBD1. The CDR3 sequence is 14 residues long. Germline values: CDR1 MNHNS, CDR2 SASEGT. Trimming cost V 5 bases and J 6 bases; bases outside gene matches: 9. CDR3 region: CASSSTRDRSEQYF. The CDR3 DNA reads TGTGCCAGCAGTTCCACCCGGGACAGGAGCGAGCAGTACTTC.

The chain carries TRBV7-9 and TRBJ1-4; D is unclear. CDR1 and CDR2 (germline): SEHNR, FQNEAQ (reference sequence). Trimming took 5 bases from V and 0 from J, leaving 10 bases between them. This CDR3 region has 15 residues. The CDR3 spells CASSPGGATNEKLFF. DNA for the CDR3: TGTGCCAGCAGCCCTGGAGGCGCAACTAATGAAAAACTGTTTTTT.

This clone was detected only once. The rearrangement joins TRBV7-9 to TRBJ2-2, with D hard to call. V lost 2 bases, J lost 0 bases, and 7 bases lay in between. Germline values: CDR1 SEHNR, CDR2 FQNEAQ (reference sequence). This CDR3 is built from 15 residues. In DNA form, the CDR3 reads TGTGCCAGCAGCTTAACAGCAGCGAACACCGGGGAGCTGTTTTTT. The encoded protein is CASSLTAANTGELFF.

The J gene is TRBJ1-3, the V gene TRBV6-5; a weak D match, TRBD1 (5 bases). This CDR3 comprises 15 residues. V was pared by 6 bases and J by 0 bases, with 12 bases between. Germline CDR1 MNHEY, CDR2 SVGAGI. CDR3 in amino acids: CASSRTPNSGNTIYF. The CDR3 coding sequence is TGTGCCAGCAGCCGGACACCTAACTCTGGAAACACCATATATTTT.

The chain has TRBV27 and TRBJ1-5; D is unresolved. Trimming took 5 bases from V and 6 from J, leaving 8 bases between them. This CDR3 contains 12 residues. Germline V CDR1 and CDR2: MNHEY, SMNVEV (reference sequence). The CDR3 DNA follows: TGTGCCAGCAGTACTCCGGGTCAGCCCCAGCATTTT. Its protein product is CASSTPGQPQHF.

This chain joins TRBV6-5 and TRBJ2-7; TRBD1 aligns across 10 bases. Germline loops: CDR1 MNHEY, CDR2 SVGAGI. The CDR3 runs to 15 residues. With 5 bases clipped from V and 1 base from J, the junction kept 5 bases outside the gene matches. CDR3 residues: CASSPRTGGSYEQYF. CDR3 sequence (DNA): TGTGCCAGCAGTCCGAGGACAGGGGGTTCCTACGAGCAGTACTTC.

The chain couples TRBV7-9 to TRBJ1-6; D is ambiguous. This CDR3 region has 14 residues. V dropped 4 bases and J dropped 5 bases, with 9 bases sitting between them. Germline V lookup: CDR1 SEHNR, CDR2 FQNEAQ (reference sequence). The CDR3 spells CASSSRVHNSPLHF. The DNA for the CDR3 is TGTGCCAGCAGCTCAAGAGTCCATAATTCACCCCTCCACTTT.

The V and J genes are TRBV29-1 and TRBJ2-2; 11 nucleotides align to TRBD1. CDR3 length equals 13 residues. CDR1 and CDR2 (germline): SQVTM, ANQGSEA. J lost 7 bases, V lost 7 bases, and 5 bases had no gene match. CDR3 amino acids: CSGRDRGDGELFF. The DNA of the CDR3 is TGCAGCGGCCGGGACAGGGGGGACGGGGAGCTGTTTTTT.

This rearrangement joins TRBV9 to TRBJ1-2; D perhaps matches TRBD1 (6 bases). This CDR3 is 15 amino acids long. V was cut by 6 bases and J by 4 bases, with 19 bases left in between. Germline V gene data show CDR1 as SGDLS and CDR2 as YYNGEE. CDR3 protein: CASTPSGQPTYGYTF. The DNA of the CDR3 is TGTGCCAGCACCCCTTCCGGACAGCCGACCTATGGCTACACCTTC.